This record covers a single TCR beta chain. As yet, its antigen is unknown. V was clipped by 6 bases and J by 7 bases, with 13 bases between them. The CDR3 length is 13 residues. CDR1 is MNHEY, CDR2 SVGAGI, per germline. With 60 Vbeta and 13 Jbeta primers, the PCR was carried out. Measured with immunoSEQ multiplex PCR; TCRdb has only the in-frame clones, and not every one. The sample holds roughly 140,000 clones; more than 65% are singletons and the top ten take just under 6.5%. This record belongs to a study of cytomegalovirus exposure and HLA in healthy donors. Study-level findings and limits: Previously analyzed data showed that most TCR beta V segments were productive at a frequency of about 90% or about 30%.

The sample consisted of PBMCs. The V call is TRBV6-5, the J call TRBJ1-5; D might be TRBD1 (6 bases). The clonotype comes from a man aged 45 to 65 in good health and CMV-seropositive. CDR3 residues: CASRQGHGQPQHF. The CDR3 nucleotides read TGTGCCAGCAGACAGGGACACGGGCAGCCCCAGCATTTT.